This paragraph reports one T cell receptor (beta chain). The specificity of this receptor is unknown. The input lacks base qualities; no much larger clone sits a single base away. The data were taken from a study of cytomegalovirus exposure and HLA in healthy donors (dated by TCRdb to about 2017). With regard to the full study: An earlier analysis of 587 of the donors reported 276 Gb of sequence data and 100 million to 120 million unique TCR beta sequences obtained from approximately 180 million T cells. HLA typing included class I and class II loci at four-digit resolution. A later genetic analysis took genome-wide SNP genotypes for about 65% of the roughly 670 donors and used that subset as a discovery cohort. An earlier analysis of some 500 of the donors used high-throughput TCR beta sequencing to judge whether each TCR beta V gene segment behaved as functional or pseudogenic. Roughly 320 gigabases of sequencing data and 91 million or so unique TCR sequences made up an early release that covered several hundred HLA-typed donors. Every repertoire in the discovery cohort had been generated on one and the same sequencing platform. Using immunosequencing, the study profiled T cell repertoires from fewer than 700 subjects and related those repertoires to cytomegalovirus serostatus. Donor age, sex, ethnicity and CMV serostatus were compiled alongside the repertoire data. Rather than using new phenotypic data, the later analysis identified candidate immune exposures from TCR beta sequences and from how often those sequences occurred across donors. To predict cytomegalovirus infection status, the study combined high-throughput TCR immunosequencing, statistical association of individual TCRs with disease status, and machine learning. Besides the first cohort of approximately 710 subjects, a separate validation cohort made up of over a hundred different subjects was used. To study patterns of TCR occurrence, a later analysis re-analyzed previously published TCR beta repertoires from 500 to 850 donors and added high-resolution HLA genotyping. Typing coverage varied by locus: roughly 620-640 donors for A, B, C, DRB1 and DQB1; more than 500 for DQA1; more than 600 for DPA1; 400 to 480 for DPB1. On average, roughly 240,000 unique TCR beta nucleotide sequences were sequenced per donor among 398 genotyped donors of the cohort, with around 19% of those sequences being non-productive. Of the 300 to 500 genotyped donors, less than 85% were placed in the genetic ancestry cluster associated with self-reported Caucasian donors. Roughly 5 DR-DQ haplotypes were treated as single units for association and clustering because of strong linkage in the cohort. The study aimed to test whether signatures of past pathogen exposure could be identified by cataloging public T cell receptors. Summary of the overall study and its limitations: The classifier was reported to diagnose cytomegalovirus status with high specificity and sensitivity in both the original and validation cohorts. A later analysis associated roughly 17,000 TCR beta sequences with specific HLA alleles at a false discovery rate of 0.05. In a later analysis, HLA-associated TCR beta chains showed more clonal expansion and lower generation probabilities than non-associated chains that were equally common. Some IMGT-functional V segments, including TRBV6-2 and TRBV6-3, could not be distinguished by the 87-base-pair reads and were therefore excluded. Because HLA typing was missing for some donors at each locus, association tests included only the typed subset. In vitro tests confirmed that a few of the cytomegalovirus-associated TCR beta chains recognize cytomegalovirus antigens. For the cohort, immune exposure information was limited to CMV serostatus. While some public TCRs were present in many individuals, most TCR sequences turned up only very rarely across donors. A further reported finding was that TCR beta sequences accurately predicted the HLA-A and HLA-B alleles for most subjects in the first cohort. Broadly in line with IMGT annotations, most TCR beta V segments showed up in productive rearrangements about 87% or about 30% of the time in an earlier analysis of under 700 of the donors. Most CMV-associated TCR beta chains appeared to be HLA-restricted in a later analysis, and the HLA associations seemed to be driven largely by CMV exposure. According to a later analysis, TCR association rates differed among HLA loci, with DRB1 alleles showing the most associated TCRs and HLA-C alleles showing the fewest. Correlated functional status among segregating V segments might be attributable to linkage disequilibrium, but an unknown experimental factor could not be ruled out. An association between a missense DCLRE1C variant and V-gene and J-gene trimming of TCR beta chains was found in a later genetic analysis and replicated in an independent cohort. A later genetic analysis reported fewer N-insertions in productive TCRs among donors in an Asian-associated ancestry cluster than the roughly 670-donor mean. Several of the top co-occurrence clusters appeared to be linked to parvovirus B19, influenza, CMV and Epstein-Barr virus, according to a later analysis. According to the authors, the approach could potentially be generalized to other disease states and immunological phenotypes. Only TCR beta chains were sequenced in this cohort, and the absence of alpha or paired-chain data limited detectable features. Because counts were too low, roughly 16 rarely observed V segments, including chromosome 9 orphons, were excluded from the earlier analysis of several hundred of the donors. A cluster of highly shared sequence variants was judged likely to be a technical artifact of the sequencing pipeline. Strong co-occurrence of HLA alleles, especially DR and DQ, made assigning TCR associations to individual alleles difficult. Roughly uniform sequencing depth across donors was assumed in presence/absence analyses, although this assumption may not hold. The study listed 164 TCR beta chains as associated with cytomegalovirus.

Cut back by 2 bases and 5 bases, the V and J ends lie 12 bases apart. Taken from the germline V gene (reference sequence), the CDR1 and CDR2 loops are GTSNPN and SVGIG. The CDR3 has 13 amino acids, counting the end cysteine and phenylalanine. Here the CDR3 DNA is all that survives: 39 bases in frame from base 1. The cohort consisted of more than 650 healthy bone marrow donors. All cohort members were sampled while nominally healthy, although unrecorded immune exposures were likely present. The donor tested CMV seropositive and was one of the 289 seropositive cohort members. A peripheral blood sample was provided by each donor, and peripheral blood mononuclear cells were used for TCR beta sequencing. Genomic DNA was extracted from the blood cell samples with the Qiagen DNeasy Blood Extraction Kit. Library generation was performed with the immunoSEQ multiplex PCR assay. The multiplex PCR relied on a mix of 60 forward primers for TCR Vbeta segments and 13 reverse primers for TCR Jbeta segments. The CDR3 region of rearranged TCR beta genes was amplified from genomic DNA by a multiplex PCR assay. The amplified TCR beta libraries were sequenced on the Illumina HiSeq System as 87-base-pair reads. The published analysis was carried out like this. A later analysis tallied tens of millions of unique TCR beta chains across the 600 to 700 repertoires, and approximately 9.9 million of those chains were shared by two or more donors. To remove PCR and sequencing errors, raw reads were error-corrected and collapsed into unique sequences using a nearest-neighbor algorithm that merged closely related sequences. Alignment of CDR3 sequences to IMGT reference sequences was used to assign V, D and J gene segments. For a sequence to be retained, a match of at least six nucleotides to both a V gene segment and a J gene segment was required. Rearrangements were classified as productive when the CDR3 lacked stop codons and remained in frame with V and J, and all other rearrangements were classified as non-productive. CDR3 was defined according to IMGT convention as the region running from the second conserved V-encoded cysteine to the conserved J-encoded phenylalanine. The earlier analysis of 587 of the donors excluded any sequence lacking an unambiguous match to a single V gene segment. An earlier analysis of fewer than 750 of the donors classified V segments as functional when productive rearrangements were above 56.7% and as segregating when the standard deviation between donors was above 5%. A statistical classification framework was built to diagnose cytomegalovirus status from the catalog of TCR beta chain sequences. In a later analysis, V and J genes were assigned by comparing TCR nucleotide sequences against IMGT/GENE-DB human TR gene sequences. A later analysis assigned CDR3 sequences and most-parsimonious VDJ recombination scenarios with the TCRdist pipeline. In a later analysis, each TCR beta chain was defined by its CDR3 amino acid sequence together with its V-gene family, and reads without a unique V-gene family were excluded. To address suspected cross-contamination and a sequencing artifact, a later analysis removed under 600 highly shared, low-generation-probability nucleotide sequences. In a later analysis, a clonal expansion index for each public chain was calculated from normalized within-repertoire ranks of inferred template counts. In a later analysis, generation probabilities were computed using a VDJ recombination model fitted to out-of-frame rearrangements, and the results were checked against IGoR. In a later analysis, hypergeometric tests were used to score TCR-TCR, TCR-HLA and TCR-CMV co-occurrence, with a repertoire-size bias correction applied to TCR pairs. A later analysis estimated false discovery rates by permuting HLA or CMV assignments 20 times. In a later analysis, co-occurring TCRs were grouped using DBSCAN, and TCRdist sequence similarity was added for clustering within HLA-allele-positive subsets. Co-occurrence clustering excluded repertoires with fewer than 30,000 or more than 120,000 public chains, plus five with anomalous nucleotide sharing. TCRdb carries this immuneACCESS record with in-frame sequences only. Its versions omit some clonotypes, under half of them owing to an unresolved V gene in the studies checked, with the rest unexplained. The D gene and trimming were derived from the DNA, and the V and J assignments and clone size from that table. The sample table holds some 120,000 clones, of which more than 65% were seen once. The ten largest clones capture under 7% of the sample.

The material sequenced was PBMCs. The chain is made from TRBV30 and TRBJ2-5; the D gene is not confidently resolved. The clonotype comes from a man aged 18 to 30 in good health and CMV-seropositive. This receptor has the CDR3 CAWSPWAGETQYF. In nucleotides, the sequence is TGTGCCTGGAGTCCTTGGGCTGGGGAGACCCAGTACTTC.